This T cell receptor beta chain was sequenced for a study of cytomegalovirus exposure and HLA in healthy donors. Amplification used 60 Vbeta primers and 13 Jbeta primers. In the study's own analysis: As a later analysis found, there were 80 million or so unique TCR beta chains, of which roughly 11 million were shared. The table came from immunoSEQ multiplex PCR; TCRdb's copy has only in-frame clones and leaves some out. That table is the source of V, J and clone size, and D and trimming were worked out from the DNA. This sample yields about 110,000 clones, of which 65% to 80% are seen a single time; roughly 6% belongs to the top ten. General study results and limits: Rare TCR sequences predominated, though certain public TCRs were found in many donors.

The trim removed 2 bases at V and 3 bases at J, leaving 7 bases unmatched. The CDR3 extends over 15 amino acids. Germline CDR1 reads LGHNA; CDR2 reads YNFKEQ. On this clone: The antigen remains unidentified.

V usage is TRBV4-2 and J usage is TRBJ2-7; 7 positions agree with TRBD1. The receptor was isolated from a young man in good health and CMV-seropositive. The sample consisted of PBMCs. The CDR3 DNA follows: TGTGCCAGCAGCCAACAGAGGGGGCCCTTCTACGAGCAGTACTTC. As protein: CASSQQRGPFYEQYF.